The 13 T cell receptor beta chains presented below share a single source sample, sequenced in a study of T-cell reconstitution after alpha-beta-depleted transplantation in children (dated by TCRdb to the mid-2010s). Library preparation employed PCR. Sequencing instrument: Illumina HiSeq 2500. To normalize quantification of the TCRbeta repertoire, the TCR libraries were built with molecular barcoding that relied on unique molecular identifiers. In-frame beta chains were kept once TCRdb had trimmed the public reads at Q25 with fastp and called clones with MiXCR. Each entry merges the rows of one CDR3 protein and shows their most common DNA and genes. The table for this sample lists under 300,000 distinct CDR3 sequences; more than 7.5% of them were counted only once. In total, the top ten clones hold approximately 5% of the sample. Sequenced material: PBMCs from the stem cell graft donor, taken from the stem cell graft. These receptors were taken from a human donor who donated a stem cell graft to a child with SCID.

The sample holds many counts of this clonotype. The chain combines TRBV4-2 with TRBJ1-1; weak D call: TRBD1 (5 bases). Germline lookup yields CDR1 LGHNA and CDR2 YNFKEQ. V lost 1 base and J lost 3, with 15 bases in between. The CDR3 totals 16 residues. The CDR3 loop reads CASSQGVGRADTEAFF. CDR3 DNA: TGTGCCAGCAGCCAAGGGGTGGGCAGGGCGGACACTGAAGCTTTCTTT.

This clonotype was observed many times. The chain is built from TRBV20-1 and TRBJ2-5; D gene unclear. CDR1 DFQATT and CDR2 SNEGSKA come from the germline V gene (reference sequence). This CDR3 spans 11 amino acids. Between the trimmed V and J ends, which lost 3 bases and 2 bases, there was a span of 4 bases. The CDR3 spells CSARAQETQYF. The CDR3 DNA reads as TGCAGTGCTAGGGCACAAGAGACCCAGTACTTC.

This clonotype was detected many times. The chain carries TRBV5-1 and TRBJ1-2; the D is unclear. The germline CDR1 and CDR2 sequences are SGHRS and YFSETQ. This CDR3 has 15 residues. V lost 6 bases and J 7 bases, leaving 22 bases between the germline ends. CDR3 sequence (DNA): TGCGCCAGCACCCAGGATTTCGGTTCGAGCCGTGGCTACACCTTC. Its protein is CASTQDFGSSRGYTF.

This rearrangement joins TRBV11-2 to TRBJ2-1, with TRBD2 matching 12 bases. After removal of 6 bases from V and 0 bases from J, the junction contained 15 bases not matched to a gene. Germline CDR1 is SGHAT and CDR2 is FQNNGV. The CDR3 runs to 20 residues. This CDR3 reads CASSRRTSGDLANSYNEQFF. CDR3 DNA: TGTGCCAGCAGTCGAAGGACTAGCGGGGACCTCGCCAACTCCTACAATGAGCAGTTCTTC.

This clonotype has at least ten counts. The V gene is TRBV15, the J gene TRBJ2-1; D tentatively fits TRBD1 or TRBD2 (5 bases each). The CDR3 covers 19 residues. In germline, CDR1 is LNHNV, CDR2 YYDKDF (reference sequence). Trimming pared 0 bases from V and 4 bases from J, leaving 22 bases between. Here the CDR3 reads CATSRDLAKVPGWYNEQFF. The DNA of the CDR3 is TGTGCCACCAGCAGAGATCTAGCCAAGGTTCCAGGGTGGTACAATGAGCAGTTCTTC.

This clonotype showed up just once. A much more abundant neighbour one base away suggests this may be a read error. The chain joins TRBV3-1 to TRBJ2-3; D possibly corresponds to TRBD2 (6 bases). Germline V gives CDR1 LGHDT, CDR2 YNNKEL (reference sequence). This CDR3 spans 15 amino acids. The CDR3 nucleotides are TGTGCCTGCAGCCAACCTGGGGGGATCACAGATACGCAGTATTTT. Residues: CACSQPGGITDTQYF.

This clonotype was seen at least ten times. V and J are TRBV6-5 and TRBJ1-4, with 10 bases identical to TRBD1. CDR3 length: 15 residues. Trimming removed 4 bases from V and 11 bases from J; junction bases left unmatched: 10. From germline, CDR1 is MNHEY and CDR2 SVGAGI. This chain's CDR3 is CASSSPDRGMWKLFF. The CDR3 region has the DNA TGTGCCAGCAGTTCCCCGGACAGGGGGATGTGGAAACTGTTTTTT.

This clonotype has ten or more counts. This chain connects TRBV7-6 to TRBJ2-1, with D possibly being TRBD1 (6 bases). CDR3 length equals 16 residues. Germline lookup yields CDR1 SGHVS and CDR2 FNYEAQ. Trimming took 3 bases from V and 0 from J, leaving 12 bases between them. This chain's CDR3 is CASSLGATSSYNEQFF. The CDR3 DNA is TGTGCCAGCAGCTTGGGGGCCACCAGCTCCTACAATGAGCAGTTCTTC.

This clonotype was seen ten or more times. The V and J genes are TRBV20-1 and TRBJ2-1; 8 bases match TRBD2. This CDR3 comprises 14 residues. Germline trimming cut 3 bases from V and 3 bases from J; bases unmatched to any gene: 4. From germline, CDR1 is DFQATT and CDR2 SNEGSKA (reference sequence). The CDR3 is CSASGGADYNEQFF. In DNA form, the CDR3 reads TGCAGTGCTAGCGGGGGGGCCGACTACAATGAGCAGTTCTTC.

This clonotype was seen many times. This sequence joins TRBV7-3 and TRBJ1-1; D unresolved. CDR3 length: 14 residues. The germline V and J ends were trimmed by 1 base and 11 bases, with 17 bases remaining between them. Germline lookup yields CDR1 SGHTA and CDR2 FQGTGA. CDR3 sequence: CASSLNPLTGEAFF. CDR3 coding DNA: TGTGCCAGCAGCTTAAATCCCCTGACTGGGGAGGCTTTCTTT.

The CDR3 spells CASSLGAGSTEAFF. The DNA for the CDR3 is TGTGCCAGCAGTTTAGGGGCAGGGAGCACTGAAGCTTTCTTT. J is TRBJ1-1 and V is TRBV12-3 or TRBV12-4; D might be TRBD1 (5 bases). V was pared by 1 base and J by 4 bases, with 10 bases between. The CDR3 contains 14 residues.

V gene TRBV29-1 combines with J gene TRBJ1-6; D is undetermined. Trimming took off 5 bases at V and 7 bases at J, with 12 bases between the two ends. The CDR3 runs to 13 residues. Germline lookup yields CDR1 SQVTM and CDR2 ANQGSEA. The CDR3 here is CSVRSGRNSPLHF. The CDR3 nucleotides are TGCAGCGTTCGTTCGGGGAGGAATTCACCCCTCCACTTT.

This clonotype has ten or more counts. The genes are TRBV28 and TRBJ1-2; D remains unclear. The ends were cut back, 7 bases at V and 0 bases at J, with 15 bases in the middle. The germline V gene encodes CDR1 MDHEN and CDR2 SYDVKM. The CDR3 has 15 residues. CDR3 sequence: CASTLEVLPNYGYTF. In nucleotides, the CDR3 is TGTGCCAGCACCCTAGAGGTCCTTCCTAACTATGGCTACACCTTC.